Listed below are T cell receptor beta chains from one sample, sequenced in a study of blood T cells in healthy people across ages. TCRdb independently ran MiXCR on the 5' RACE reads; one entry per CDR3 protein. The repertoire holds more than 650,000 distinct CDR3 sequences, with 20% to 25% as singletons. The sequenced sample was blood. These TCRs come from a man between 65 and 85 years old in good health. The CDR3 runs from the conserved cysteine through the conserved F or W. Fields, in order: J gene, D gene, V gene, clone size, CDR3 DNA, CDR3 protein. A D gene is named only where the DNA matches it firmly. Expanded clones get a size class; other rows say once, few or many, or leave the size out.

j_gene: TRBJ2-5; d_gene: NA; v_gene: TRBV20-1; abundance: NA; CDR3nt: TGCAGTGCTAGTCCCATCCAAGACTCAGGGGAGCAGTACTTC; CDR3aa: CSASPIQDSGEQYF
j_gene: TRBJ2-1; d_gene: TRBD1; v_gene: TRBV7-6; abundance: NA; CDR3nt: TGTGCCAGCAGGCTGACCGGGACAGGGGGCTACAATGAGCAGTTCTTC; CDR3aa: CASRLTGTGGYNEQFF
j_gene: TRBJ1-1; d_gene: NA; v_gene: TRBV12-3/TRBV12-4; abundance: few; CDR3nt: TGTGCCAGCAGAAAGACACGGCTGAACACTGAAGCTTTCTTT; CDR3aa: CASRKTRLNTEAFF
j_gene: TRBJ2-3; d_gene: NA; v_gene: TRBV29-1; abundance: few; CDR3nt: TGCAGCGTTGATGGTGGCGGAGGAGGAGGCACAGATACGCAGTATTTT; CDR3aa: CSVDGGGGGGTDTQYF
j_gene: TRBJ2-5; d_gene: NA; v_gene: TRBV7-8; abundance: NA; CDR3nt: TGTGCCAGCAGCTTAGGACTCCTGGTCCGGGCCGAAGAGACCCAGTACTTC; CDR3aa: CASSLGLLVRAEETQYF
j_gene: TRBJ1-4; d_gene: NA; v_gene: TRBV12-3/TRBV12-4; abundance: few; CDR3nt: TGTGCCAGCAGTTCCCGGGCGATTAATGAAAAACTGTTTTTT; CDR3aa: CASSSRAINEKLFF
j_gene: TRBJ2-2; d_gene: TRBD2; v_gene: TRBV7-6; abundance: few; CDR3nt: TGTGCCAGCAGCTTAGGACTTAAGCAGCGGGAGGGCATTGCCGGGGAGCTGTTTTTT; CDR3aa: CASSLGLKQREGIAGELFF
j_gene: TRBJ1-2; d_gene: TRBD1; v_gene: TRBV5-1; abundance: NA; CDR3nt: TGCGCCAGCAGCCTATCAGGGGGAGCTTTTGGCTACACCTTC; CDR3aa: CASSLSGGAFGYTF
j_gene: TRBJ1-5; d_gene: NA; v_gene: TRBV6-6; abundance: NA; CDR3nt: TGTGCCAGCAGTTACGTGGCAGCGGGGCAGCCCCAGCATTTT; CDR3aa: CASSYVAAGQPQHF
j_gene: TRBJ2-2; d_gene: NA; v_gene: TRBV18; abundance: NA; CDR3nt: TGTGCCAGCTCACCAACGGGGCAAGGCGGGGAGCTGTTTTTT; CDR3aa: CASSPTGQGGELFF
j_gene: TRBJ1-2; d_gene: NA; v_gene: TRBV20-1; abundance: NA; CDR3nt: TGCAGTGCTAGTGTGGGTAATGGCTACACCTTC; CDR3aa: CSASVGNGYTF
j_gene: TRBJ2-1; d_gene: NA; v_gene: TRBV7-2; abundance: many; CDR3nt: TGTGCCAGCAGCTTTTCGGATAGGCAGTTCTTC; CDR3aa: CASSFSDRQFF
j_gene: TRBJ2-1; d_gene: NA; v_gene: TRBV29-1; abundance: NA; CDR3nt: TGCAGCGTTATGCCAGGTGCCACCTACAATGAGCAGTTCTTC; CDR3aa: CSVMPGATYNEQFF
j_gene: TRBJ2-3; d_gene: TRBD2; v_gene: TRBV29-1; abundance: many; CDR3nt: TGCAGCGTATCCACTAGCGGGGGCACAGATACGCAGTATTTT; CDR3aa: CSVSTSGGTDTQYF
j_gene: TRBJ2-5; d_gene: TRBD2; v_gene: TRBV2; abundance: NA; CDR3nt: TGTGCCAGCAGTCCACTTAGCGGGAAAGAGACCCAGTACTTC; CDR3aa: CASSPLSGKETQYF
j_gene: TRBJ2-7; d_gene: TRBD2; v_gene: TRBV19; abundance: few; CDR3nt: TGTGCCAGTAGTGCCCAGCGGGGTCCCTACGAGCAGTACTTC; CDR3aa: CASSAQRGPYEQYF
j_gene: TRBJ1-2; d_gene: TRBD1; v_gene: TRBV3-1; abundance: NA; CDR3nt: TGTGCCAGCAGCCAAGGGGACAGGGAGACAGGCTACACCTTC; CDR3aa: CASSQGDRETGYTF
j_gene: TRBJ2-1; d_gene: NA; v_gene: TRBV6-5; abundance: few; CDR3nt: TGTGCCAGCAGGGGACTTCGCTACAATGAGCAGTTCTTC; CDR3aa: CASRGLRYNEQFF
j_gene: TRBJ1-4; d_gene: NA; v_gene: TRBV18; abundance: NA; CDR3nt: TGTGCCAGCTCACCAAGGAGGGAAATTGCCGATGAAAAACTGTTTTTT; CDR3aa: CASSPRREIADEKLFF
j_gene: TRBJ1-1; d_gene: TRBD1; v_gene: TRBV29-1; abundance: NA; CDR3nt: TGCAGCGTAGAAAGCAGGGGGGACACTGAAGCTTTCTTT; CDR3aa: CSVESRGDTEAFF
j_gene: TRBJ2-3; d_gene: NA; v_gene: TRBV12-3/TRBV12-4; abundance: few; CDR3nt: TGTGCCAGCAGTACAGGGTCTCTTCAGACAGATACGCAGTATTTT; CDR3aa: CASSTGSLQTDTQYF
j_gene: TRBJ1-4; d_gene: NA; v_gene: TRBV18; abundance: NA; CDR3nt: TGTGCCAGCTCACGGGGCGTTGGTGAAAAACTGTTTTTT; CDR3aa: CASSRGVGEKLFF
j_gene: TRBJ2-1; d_gene: TRBD2; v_gene: TRBV29-1; abundance: many; CDR3nt: TGCAGCGTTGGTAGTCTAGCGGGAGGTCTTGAGCAGTTCTTC; CDR3aa: CSVGSLAGGLEQFF
j_gene: TRBJ1-2; d_gene: NA; v_gene: TRBV5-4; abundance: few; CDR3nt: TGTGCCAGCAGTAAACAGGAATCTTATGGCTACACCTTC; CDR3aa: CASSKQESYGYTF
j_gene: TRBJ2-3; d_gene: NA; v_gene: TRBV5-4; abundance: few; CDR3nt: TGTGCCAGCAACTTCGACTCTGATACGCAGTATTTT; CDR3aa: CASNFDSDTQYF
j_gene: TRBJ2-2; d_gene: NA; v_gene: TRBV5-1; abundance: NA; CDR3nt: TGCGCCAGCAGCTTAGAGGCCCGCGGCCCCGGGGAGCTGTTTTTT; CDR3aa: CASSLEARGPGELFF
j_gene: TRBJ2-1; d_gene: TRBD2; v_gene: TRBV28; abundance: NA; CDR3nt: TGTGCCAGCAGTTTACCCTCTAGCGGGAGGTACGCTTCCTACAATGAGCAGTTCTTC; CDR3aa: CASSLPSSGRYASYNEQFF
j_gene: TRBJ2-1; d_gene: NA; v_gene: TRBV27; abundance: few; CDR3nt: TGTGCCAGCAGTTTACGGAGAATTCGTGATGAGCAGTTCTTC; CDR3aa: CASSLRRIRDEQFF
j_gene: TRBJ1-2; d_gene: TRBD1; v_gene: TRBV27; abundance: NA; CDR3nt: TGTGCCAGCAGTGCCCCCGGGACAGGGTCGTTTGGCTACACCTTC; CDR3aa: CASSAPGTGSFGYTF
j_gene: TRBJ2-5; d_gene: NA; v_gene: TRBV12-3/TRBV12-4; abundance: NA; CDR3nt: TGTGCCAGCAGCCGACAGCTACTCCAAGAGACCCAGTACTTC; CDR3aa: CASSRQLLQETQYF
j_gene: TRBJ2-5; d_gene: TRBD2; v_gene: TRBV27; abundance: few; CDR3nt: TGTGCCAGCAGTCAACTAGCGTTCAAAGAGACCCAGTACTTC; CDR3aa: CASSQLAFKETQYF
j_gene: TRBJ1-4; d_gene: NA; v_gene: TRBV7-8; abundance: many; CDR3nt: TGTGCCAGCAGCCCTGGTCGAAATGAAAAACTGTTTTTT; CDR3aa: CASSPGRNEKLFF
j_gene: TRBJ2-4; d_gene: NA; v_gene: TRBV7-8; abundance: few; CDR3nt: TGTGCCAGCAGCCCTATAATTAATACAGGGCTTGGCAAAAACATTCAGTACTTC; CDR3aa: CASSPIINTGLGKNIQYF
j_gene: TRBJ2-3; d_gene: NA; v_gene: TRBV6-5; abundance: NA; CDR3nt: TGTGCCAGTACCCGGGGAATTTCCACAGATACGCAGTATTTT; CDR3aa: CASTRGISTDTQYF
j_gene: TRBJ1-4; d_gene: TRBD1; v_gene: TRBV29-1; abundance: NA; CDR3nt: TGCAGCGCAAGCGGACAGGGTGGCGAAAAACTGTTTTTT; CDR3aa: CSASGQGGEKLFF
j_gene: TRBJ2-1; d_gene: TRBD2; v_gene: TRBV27; abundance: NA; CDR3nt: TGTGCCAGCAGAGGCCTTTTTACTAGCGGGGTTTGGAATGAGCAGTTCTTC; CDR3aa: CASRGLFTSGVWNEQFF
j_gene: TRBJ2-5; d_gene: TRBD2; v_gene: TRBV12-3/TRBV12-4; abundance: NA; CDR3nt: TGTGCCAGCGGACCGGGGGGGACTAGCGGGGTTCTTTCAGAGACCCAGTACTTC; CDR3aa: CASGPGGTSGVLSETQYF
j_gene: TRBJ2-1; d_gene: TRBD2; v_gene: TRBV24-1; abundance: NA; CDR3nt: TGTGCCACCAGTGGAGGACTAGCGGGGACCTACAATGAGCAGTTCTTC; CDR3aa: CATSGGLAGTYNEQFF
j_gene: TRBJ2-7; d_gene: NA; v_gene: TRBV5-1; abundance: few; CDR3nt: TGCGCCAGCAGCTTGGCAGGGATCCGCTACGAGCAGTACTTC; CDR3aa: CASSLAGIRYEQYF
j_gene: TRBJ1-5; d_gene: NA; v_gene: TRBV7-2; abundance: NA; CDR3nt: TGTGCCAGCAGTGCCCTTGAGGGTCAGCCCCAGCATTTT; CDR3aa: CASSALEGQPQHF
j_gene: TRBJ2-5; d_gene: TRBD1; v_gene: TRBV5-1; abundance: NA; CDR3nt: TGCGCCAGCAGCCCTCCGACAGGGACAATCGAGGAGACCCAGTACTTC; CDR3aa: CASSPPTGTIEETQYF
j_gene: TRBJ2-1; d_gene: TRBD2; v_gene: TRBV7-3; abundance: NA; CDR3nt: TGTGCCAGCAGCTTAGTCGCGGGAGAGGGGCTCAATGAGCAGTTCTTC; CDR3aa: CASSLVAGEGLNEQFF
j_gene: TRBJ1-5; d_gene: NA; v_gene: TRBV29-1; abundance: NA; CDR3nt: TGCAGCGTTGAAGTCGGCAATCAGCCCCAGCATTTT; CDR3aa: CSVEVGNQPQHF
j_gene: TRBJ1-2; d_gene: NA; v_gene: TRBV29-1; abundance: NA; CDR3nt: TGCAGCGTCCCAGTGGGGTCTAACTATGGCTACACCTTC; CDR3aa: CSVPVGSNYGYTF
j_gene: TRBJ2-6; d_gene: NA; v_gene: TRBV7-2; abundance: NA; CDR3nt: TGTGCCAGCAGCCCGGGACGGCGCTCTGGGGCCAACGTCCTGACTTTC; CDR3aa: CASSPGRRSGANVLTF
j_gene: TRBJ2-1; d_gene: TRBD1; v_gene: TRBV24-1; abundance: NA; CDR3nt: TGTGCCACCAGTGATCCCGGACAGGGGGCGGTGGATGAGCAGTTCTTC; CDR3aa: CATSDPGQGAVDEQFF
j_gene: TRBJ2-1; d_gene: TRBD1; v_gene: TRBV14; abundance: few; CDR3nt: TGTGCCAGCAGCTCCGGACAGGGGGCTATCGACTCCTACAATGAGCAGTTCTTC; CDR3aa: CASSSGQGAIDSYNEQFF
j_gene: TRBJ1-1; d_gene: NA; v_gene: TRBV5-1; abundance: few; CDR3nt: TGCGCCAGCAGCTTGGCAGGGAATCAAAAAGCTTTCTTT; CDR3aa: CASSLAGNQKAFF
j_gene: TRBJ1-2; d_gene: NA; v_gene: TRBV12-5; abundance: NA; CDR3nt: TGTGCTAGTGCCAAGGACGGCTATGGCTACACCTTC; CDR3aa: CASAKDGYGYTF
j_gene: TRBJ2-1; d_gene: TRBD2; v_gene: TRBV10-3; abundance: NA; CDR3nt: TGTGCCATCAGTGATTCGCTAGCGGGATACAATGAGCAGTTCTTC; CDR3aa: CAISDSLAGYNEQFF
j_gene: TRBJ2-5; d_gene: NA; v_gene: TRBV12-3/TRBV12-4; abundance: many; CDR3nt: TGTGCCAGCAGTTTAGCCCTAGGGACCCAGTACTTC; CDR3aa: CASSLALGTQYF
j_gene: TRBJ1-1; d_gene: TRBD1; v_gene: TRBV7-9; abundance: NA; CDR3nt: TGTGCCAGCAGCTTTGGTTTGGTCGCAGGGGGTGAAGCTTTCTTT; CDR3aa: CASSFGLVAGGEAFF
j_gene: TRBJ2-1; d_gene: NA; v_gene: TRBV7-2; abundance: many; CDR3nt: TGTGCCAGCAGCTTAGATTGGCTCCTTCAAACCTACAATGAGCAGTTCTTC; CDR3aa: CASSLDWLLQTYNEQFF
j_gene: TRBJ1-3; d_gene: NA; v_gene: TRBV11-2; abundance: many; CDR3nt: TGTGCCAGCAGCTCCCGTACGATGGCTGGAAACACCATATATTTT; CDR3aa: CASSSRTMAGNTIYF